This T cell receptor beta chain originates from a study of T cells of healthy individuals. Each CDR3 protein is one row after TCRdb ran MiXCR on the 5' RACE reads. Of about 96,000 distinct CDR3 sequences detected, 17% appear once; the ten largest clones hold 6% to 8%. The CDR3 runs 15 residues. With 0 bases removed from V and 4 bases from J, the gap between germline ends came to 12 bases. CDR1 LGHNA and CDR2 YNFKEQ come from the germline V gene. The J gene is TRBJ1-2, the V gene TRBV4-2; no clear D gene. The sequence was collected from a human donor in good health. CDR3 bases: TGTGCCAGCAGCCAAGAAGATAGGGTTACCTATGGCTACACCTTC. Translating it yields CASSQEDRVTYGYTF.